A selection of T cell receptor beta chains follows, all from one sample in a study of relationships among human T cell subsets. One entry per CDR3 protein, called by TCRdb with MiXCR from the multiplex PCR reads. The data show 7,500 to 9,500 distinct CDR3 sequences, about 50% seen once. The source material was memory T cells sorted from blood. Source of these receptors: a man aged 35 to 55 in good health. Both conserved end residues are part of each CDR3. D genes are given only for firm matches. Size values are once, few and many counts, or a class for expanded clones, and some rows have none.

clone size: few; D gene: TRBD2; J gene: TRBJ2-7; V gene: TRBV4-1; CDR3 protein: CASSQGIAGGYEQYF; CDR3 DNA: TGCGCCAGCAGCCAAGGGATAGCGGGAGGCTACGAGCAGTACTTC
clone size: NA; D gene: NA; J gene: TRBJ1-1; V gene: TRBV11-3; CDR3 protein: CASSSEGYTEAFF; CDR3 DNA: TGTGCCAGCAGCTCGGAGGGATACACTGAAGCTTTCTTT
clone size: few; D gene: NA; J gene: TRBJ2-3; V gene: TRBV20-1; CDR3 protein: CSARANTDTQYF; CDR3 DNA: TGCAGTGCTAGGGCTAACACAGATACGCAGTATTTT
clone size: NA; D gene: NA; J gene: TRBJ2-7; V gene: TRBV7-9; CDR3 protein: CASSQGLSYEQYF; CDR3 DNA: TGTGCCAGCAGCCAAGGCCTATCCTACGAGCAGTACTTC
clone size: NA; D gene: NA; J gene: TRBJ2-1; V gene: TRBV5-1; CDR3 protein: CASSFNPTGEQFF; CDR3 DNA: TGCGCCAGCAGCTTCAACCCGACAGGCGAGCAGTTCTTC
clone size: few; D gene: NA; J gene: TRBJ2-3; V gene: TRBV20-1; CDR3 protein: CSASDQLGDTQYF; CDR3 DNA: TGCAGTGCTTCCGACCAGCTTGGGGATACGCAGTATTTT
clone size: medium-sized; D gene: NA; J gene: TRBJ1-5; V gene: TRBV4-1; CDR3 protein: CASSQDFFRSFHQPQHF; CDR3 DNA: TGCGCCAGCAGCCAAGATTTCTTTCGGAGTTTCCATCAGCCCCAGCATTTT
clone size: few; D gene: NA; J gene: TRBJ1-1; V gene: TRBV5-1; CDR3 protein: CASSSDQGNTEAFF; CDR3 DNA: TGCGCCAGCAGCTCTGATCAGGGGAATACTGAAGCTTTCTTT
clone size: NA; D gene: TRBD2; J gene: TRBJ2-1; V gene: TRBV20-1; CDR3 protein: CSRTSDYNEQFF; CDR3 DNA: TGCAGCAGGACTAGTGATTACAATGAGCAGTTCTTC
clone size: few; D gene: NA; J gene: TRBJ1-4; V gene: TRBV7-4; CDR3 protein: CASSGGRDEKLFF; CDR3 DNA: TGTGCCAGCTCGGGGGGCAGGGACGAAAAACTGTTTTTT
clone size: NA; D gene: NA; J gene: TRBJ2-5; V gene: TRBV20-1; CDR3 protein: CSAQPGTRQETQYF; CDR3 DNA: TGCAGTGCTCAGCCCGGGACACGGCAAGAGACCCAGTACTTC
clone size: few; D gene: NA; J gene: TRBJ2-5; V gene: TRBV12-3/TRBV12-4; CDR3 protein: CASRFQETQYF; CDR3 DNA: TGTGCCAGCAGATTTCAAGAGACCCAGTACTTC
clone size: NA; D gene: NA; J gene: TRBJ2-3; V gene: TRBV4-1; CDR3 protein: CASSQGAGARGTQYF; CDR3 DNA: TGCGCCAGCAGCCAAGGCGCCGGGGCTCGGGGTACGCAGTATTTT
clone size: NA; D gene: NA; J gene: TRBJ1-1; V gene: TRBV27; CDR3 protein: CASSTRQKMNTEAFF; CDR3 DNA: TGTGCCAGCAGTACCCGACAGAAGATGAACACTGAAGCTTTCTTT